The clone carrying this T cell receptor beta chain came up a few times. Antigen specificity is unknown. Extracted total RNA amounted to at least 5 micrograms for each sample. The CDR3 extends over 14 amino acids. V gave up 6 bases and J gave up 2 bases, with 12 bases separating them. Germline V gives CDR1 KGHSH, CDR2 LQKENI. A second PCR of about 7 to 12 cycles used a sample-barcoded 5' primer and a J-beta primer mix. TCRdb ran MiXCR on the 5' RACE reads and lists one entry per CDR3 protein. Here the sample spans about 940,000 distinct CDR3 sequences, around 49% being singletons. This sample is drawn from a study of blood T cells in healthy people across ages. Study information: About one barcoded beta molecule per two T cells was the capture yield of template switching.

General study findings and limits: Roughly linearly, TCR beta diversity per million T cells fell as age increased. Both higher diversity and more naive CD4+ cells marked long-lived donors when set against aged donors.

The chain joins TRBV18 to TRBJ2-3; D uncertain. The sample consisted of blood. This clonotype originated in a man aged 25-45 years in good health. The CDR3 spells CASSPNKDTDTQYF. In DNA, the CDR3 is TGTGCCAGCTCTCCCAATAAGGACACAGATACGCAGTATTTT.